The 12 T cell receptor beta chains reported below all come from one sample, sequenced in a study of blood T cell repertoires in COVID-19. TCRdb's copy holds only in-frame clones and misses some; the assay was immunoSEQ multiplex PCR. The sample yields around 220,000 clones, 80% to 85% seen once. Sequencing was carried out using peripheral blood. These receptors all stem from a human donor in a cohort sampled during active COVID-19.

The DNA of the CDR3 is TGTGCCAGCAGCCTAGCGGAGCAGCAGTTCTTC. It encodes CASSLAEQQFF. The chain joins TRBV12-3 or TRBV12-4 to TRBJ2-1, with 7 positions matching TRBD2. The V and J ends lost 6 bases and 11 bases, in that order; junction bases with no gene match: 4. This CDR3 contains 11 residues.

The chain links TRBV6-2 or TRBV6-3 to TRBJ2-7; D not resolved. Trimming stripped 2 bases from V and 2 bases from J, with 7 bases between. In germline, CDR1 is MNHEY, CDR2 SVGEGT. The CDR3 loop spans 13 amino acids. CDR3: CASSYKLPYEQYF. The CDR3 coding sequence is TGTGCCAGCAGTTACAAACTTCCCTACGAGCAGTACTTC.

The J gene is TRBJ1-1, the V gene TRBV5-6; TRBD1 is a possible D gene (6 bases). Germline assignment: CDR1 SGHDT and CDR2 YYEEEE. Trimming removed 6 bases at V and 4 bases at J, with 22 bases between. CDR3 length: 16 amino acids. CDR3 sequence: CASNPGGGGWGTEAFF. DNA for the CDR3: TGTGCCAGCAACCCCGGGGGGGGCGGTTGGGGCACTGAAGCTTTCTTT.

A few counts support this clone. The chain recombines TRBV7-3 with TRBJ2-2; D remains unclear. The germline V and J ends were trimmed by 1 base and 7 bases, with 13 bases remaining between them. Germline values: CDR1 SGHTA, CDR2 FQGTGA. The CDR3 is 15 residues long. This CDR3 reads CASSLSGVSGGELFF. The DNA for the CDR3 is TGTGCCAGCAGCTTAAGTGGCGTTTCGGGCGGGGAGCTGTTTTTT. Variable domain in full (rest from reference TRBV7-3 and TRBJ2-2): GAGVSQTPSNKVTEKGKYVELRCDPISGHTALYWYRQSLGQGPEFLIYFQGTGAADDSGLPNDRFFAVRPEGSVSTLKIQRTERGDSAVYLCASSLSGVSGGELFFGEGSRLTVL.

The chain is built from TRBV6-5 and TRBJ1-5; tentative D call: TRBD1 (5 bases). CDR1 is MNHEY, CDR2 SVGAGI, per germline. The V end lost 8 bases, the J end lost 10 bases, and 15 bases lay between the germline ends. The CDR3 loop spans 12 amino acids. The CDR3 is CASSRLGGPQHF. The CDR3 bases are TGTGCCAGCTCCAGGCTCGGGGGTCCCCAGCATTTT.

The V and J genes are TRBV28 and TRBJ1-2; D possibly corresponds to TRBD1 (6 bases). This CDR3 comprises 15 residues. CDR1 and CDR2 from the germline V gene are MDHEN and SYDVKM. Trimming took off 1 base at V and 2 bases at J, with 11 bases between the two ends. The CDR3 sequence: CASSLSGVGNYGYTF. The CDR3 DNA reads TGTGCCAGCAGTTTATCAGGGGTAGGGAACTATGGCTACACCTTC.

This clone was detected only a few times. V is TRBV29-1 and J is TRBJ2-7, with 7 bases aligning to TRBD2. The germline V gene has CDR1 SQVTM and CDR2 ANQGSEA. The CDR3 length is 13 residues. Trimming removed 7 bases from V and 1 base from J; junction bases left unmatched: 7. The chain's CDR3 is CSALSGFSYEQYF. CDR3 nucleotides: TGCAGCGCCCTTAGCGGGTTTTCCTACGAGCAGTACTTC.

The rearrangement uses TRBV19 and TRBJ1-1, with D possibly being TRBD1 (6 bases). Between the trimmed V and J ends, which lost 9 bases and 4 bases, there was a span of 15 bases. Germline CDR1 is LNHDA and CDR2 is SQIVND (reference sequence). The CDR3 contains 13 residues. This CDR3 reads CASGDNLGTEAFF. The CDR3 nucleotides read TGTGCCAGCGGGGACAACCTCGGCACTGAAGCTTTCTTT.

This clone was observed a handful of times. The chain employs TRBV4-2 and TRBJ1-2, with TRBD1 as a possible D gene (5 bases). The CDR3 runs 13 residues. Germline values: CDR1 LGHNA, CDR2 YNFKEQ. V was cut by 2 bases and J by 2 bases, with 6 bases left in between. Here the CDR3 reads CASSQNRNYGYTF. Written as DNA, the CDR3 is TGTGCCAGCAGCCAAAACAGGAACTATGGCTACACCTTC.

This clone has just a few counts. The chain recombines TRBV9 with TRBJ2-1; tentative D call: TRBD1 (6 bases). This CDR3 contains 15 residues. V was clipped by 2 bases and J by 7 bases, with 16 bases between them. Germline lookup yields CDR1 SGDLS and CDR2 YYNGEE. The CDR3 spells CASSVGTNKDNEQFF. As DNA, the CDR3 is TGTGCCAGCAGCGTCGGGACAAATAAAGATAATGAGCAGTTCTTC. Full variable domain (missing parts from reference TRBV9 and TRBJ2-1): DSGVTQTPKHLITATGQRVTLRCSPRSGDLSVYWYQQSLDQGLQFLIQYYNGEERAKGNILERFSAQQFPDLHSELNLSSLELGDSALYFCASSVGTNKDNEQFFGPGTRLTVL.

This clone has just a few counts. The CDR3 region is CASFRLGQGTDTQYF. The CDR3 DNA reads as TGCGCCAGCTTTAGGCTCGGACAGGGAACAGATACGCAGTATTTT. V is TRBV10-2 and J is TRBJ2-3; 8 bases map to TRBD1. This CDR3 comprises 15 residues. Trimming removed 8 bases from V and 3 bases from J; junction bases left unmatched: 10. Looked up from germline, CDR1 is WSHSY and CDR2 is SAAADI.

This rearrangement joins TRBV10-3 to TRBJ2-1; 11 positions match TRBD2. The CDR3 runs to 15 residues. In germline, CDR1 is ENHRY, CDR2 SYGVKD. V shed 6 bases and J 4 bases; nucleotides not matched to a gene: 5. The CDR3 DNA follows: TGTGCCATCAGCACCGGGACTAGCGGATACAATGAGCAGTTCTTC. Its protein is CAISTGTSGYNEQFF.